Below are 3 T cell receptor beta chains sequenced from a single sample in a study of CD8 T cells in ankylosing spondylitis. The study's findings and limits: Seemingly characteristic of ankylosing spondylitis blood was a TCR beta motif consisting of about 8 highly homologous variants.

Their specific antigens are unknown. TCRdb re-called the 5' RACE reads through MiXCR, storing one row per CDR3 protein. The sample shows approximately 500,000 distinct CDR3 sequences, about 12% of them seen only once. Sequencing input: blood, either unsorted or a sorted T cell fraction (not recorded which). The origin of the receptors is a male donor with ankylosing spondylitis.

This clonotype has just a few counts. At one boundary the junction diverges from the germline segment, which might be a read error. Written as DNA, the CDR3 is TGTGTCAGCAGCTTAGTAGCTGGGGCCAACGTCCTGACTTTC. The encoded protein is CVSSLVAGANVLTF. V and J are TRBV7-2 and TRBJ2-6; D gene uncertain. CDR3 size: 14 residues. The V gene's germline CDR1 is SGHTA and CDR2 FQGNSA. Using reference TRBV7-2 and TRBJ2-6 for the parts outside the CDR3, the full variable domain is GAGVSQSPSNKVTEKGKDVELRCDPISGHTALYWYRQSLGQGLEFLIYFQGNSAPDKSGLPSDRFSAERTGGSVSTLTIQRTQQEDSAVYLCVSSLVAGANVLTFGAGSRLTVL.

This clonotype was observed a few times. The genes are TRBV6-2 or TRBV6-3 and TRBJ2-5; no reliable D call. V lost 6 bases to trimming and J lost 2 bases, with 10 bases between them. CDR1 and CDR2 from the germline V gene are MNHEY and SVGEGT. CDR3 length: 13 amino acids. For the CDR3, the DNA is TGTGCCAGCAGCGACGGGTTTCAAGAGACCCAGTACTTC. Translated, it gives CASSDGFQETQYF.

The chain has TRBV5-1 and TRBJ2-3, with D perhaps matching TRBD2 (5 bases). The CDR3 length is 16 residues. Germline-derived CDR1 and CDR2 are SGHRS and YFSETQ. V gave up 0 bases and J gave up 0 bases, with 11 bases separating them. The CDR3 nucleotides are TGCGCCAGCAGCTTGGATGGGCGGGCTAGCACAGATACGCAGTATTTT. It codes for CASSLDGRASTDTQYF.